The TCR beta chain under discussion was sequenced for a study of T cell responses to AZD1222 COVID-19 vaccine. Study results and caveats: Seropositive at baseline were only six AZD1222 recipients. Vaccine-associated CD4 TCRs ranged over spike, dominating at 160-218 and 743-854. Donors, mostly white British, included more females; clonal diversity was possibly underestimated. Spike-specific TCR breadth and depth were elevated following two AZD1222 doses.

Assay used: immunoSEQ multiplex PCR; TCRdb lists only in-frame clones, some missing. Of 190,000 or so clones in the sample, more than 75% are singletons; the top ten hold roughly 25%. Germline V gene data show CDR1 as LGHNA and CDR2 as YNFKEQ. The V and J ends lost 0 bases and 1 base, in that order; junction bases with no gene match: 3. This CDR3 comprises 17 residues. In the case of this clone: What it recognizes is unknown.

The sequence derives from an adult who received the AZD1222 COVID-19 vaccine. This sample comprised peripheral blood, obtained 28 days after the second AZD1222 dose. The chain recombines TRBV4-2 with TRBJ2-6; 7 bases align to TRBD2. The CDR3 DNA sequence: TGTGCCAGCAGCCAAGATTGGGGGGGATCTGGGGCCAACGTCCTGACTTTC. Protein: CASSQDWGGSGANVLTF.